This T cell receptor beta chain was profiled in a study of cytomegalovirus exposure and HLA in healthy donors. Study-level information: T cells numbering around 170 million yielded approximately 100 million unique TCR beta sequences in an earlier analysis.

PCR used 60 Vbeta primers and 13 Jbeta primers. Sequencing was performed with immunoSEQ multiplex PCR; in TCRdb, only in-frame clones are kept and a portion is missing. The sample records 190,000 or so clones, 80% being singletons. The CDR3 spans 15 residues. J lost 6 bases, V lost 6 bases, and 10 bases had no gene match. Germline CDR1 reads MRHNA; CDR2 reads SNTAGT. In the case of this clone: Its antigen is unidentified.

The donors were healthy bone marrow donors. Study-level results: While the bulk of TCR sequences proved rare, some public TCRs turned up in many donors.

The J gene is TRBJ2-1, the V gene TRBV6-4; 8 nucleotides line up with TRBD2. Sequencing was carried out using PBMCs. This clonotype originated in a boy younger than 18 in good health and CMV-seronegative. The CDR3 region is CASSPTAGDLNEQFF. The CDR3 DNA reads TGTGCCAGCAGCCCAACAGCGGGAGACCTCAATGAGCAGTTCTTC.